This TCR beta chain stems from a study of blood T cell repertoires in COVID-19. As for the study in general: Collection of acute and convalescent COVID-19 samples took place in the United States, Italy and Spain. Sample material is recorded as cDNA or gDNA derived from T cells, B-cell-depleted T cells, or PBMCs.

As handled by the study authors: It was from reference gene primer amplification that nucleated cell counts were estimated. Using immunoSEQ multiplex PCR, the repertoire was profiled, and TCRdb retains in-frame clones only, with some absent. V and J calls and clone size are given by that table; D and trimming were obtained from the DNA. Found here are 140,000 to 150,000 clones, approximately 79% of them singletons; the top ten hold about 8.6%. The CDR3 is 16 amino acids. Trimming cost V 3 bases and J 0 bases, with 13 bases left between them. Germline CDR1 SGHVS, CDR2 FQNEAQ. Sequenced material: peripheral blood. This TCR came from a man aged 50 to 60 with active or convalescent COVID-19. The chain is built from TRBV7-8 and TRBJ2-3, with a possible D match to TRBD2 (6 bases). Here the CDR3 DNA reads TGTGCCAGCAGCTTCCTAGCGAGCGGGAGCACAGATACGCAGTATTTT. Translation: CASSFLASGSTDTQYF.